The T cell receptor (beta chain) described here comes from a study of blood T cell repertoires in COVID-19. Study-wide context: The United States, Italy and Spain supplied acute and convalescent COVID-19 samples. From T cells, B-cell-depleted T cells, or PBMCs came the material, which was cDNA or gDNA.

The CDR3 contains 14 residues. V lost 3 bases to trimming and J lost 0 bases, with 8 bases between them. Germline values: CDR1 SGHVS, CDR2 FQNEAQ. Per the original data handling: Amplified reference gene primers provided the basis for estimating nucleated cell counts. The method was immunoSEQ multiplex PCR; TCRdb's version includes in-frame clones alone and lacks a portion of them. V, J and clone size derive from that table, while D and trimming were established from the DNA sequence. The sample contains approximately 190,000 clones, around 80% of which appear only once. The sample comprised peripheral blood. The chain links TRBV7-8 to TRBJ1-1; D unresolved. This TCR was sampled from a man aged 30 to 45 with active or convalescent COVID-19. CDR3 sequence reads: CASSFFTVNTEAFF. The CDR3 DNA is TGTGCCAGCAGCTTCTTTACGGTGAACACTGAAGCTTTCTTT.